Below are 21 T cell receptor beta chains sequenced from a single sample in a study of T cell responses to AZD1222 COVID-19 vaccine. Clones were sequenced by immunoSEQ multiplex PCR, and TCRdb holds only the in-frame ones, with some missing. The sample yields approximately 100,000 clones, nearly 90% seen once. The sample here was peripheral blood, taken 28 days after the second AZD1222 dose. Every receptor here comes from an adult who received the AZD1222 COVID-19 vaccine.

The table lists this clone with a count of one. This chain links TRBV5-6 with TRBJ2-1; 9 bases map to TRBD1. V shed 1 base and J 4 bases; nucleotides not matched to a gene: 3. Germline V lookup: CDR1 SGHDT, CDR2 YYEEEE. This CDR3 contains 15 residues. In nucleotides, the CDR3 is TGTGCCAGCAGCTTGTGGGACAGGGCTTACAATGAGCAGTTCTTC. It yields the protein CASSLWDRAYNEQFF.

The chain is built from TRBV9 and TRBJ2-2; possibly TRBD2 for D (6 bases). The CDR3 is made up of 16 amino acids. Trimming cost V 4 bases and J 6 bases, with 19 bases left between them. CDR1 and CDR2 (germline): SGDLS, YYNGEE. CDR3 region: CASSTQAGTSPGELFF. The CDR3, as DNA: TGTGCCAGCAGCACTCAGGCCGGGACTTCCCCCGGGGAGCTGTTTTTT.

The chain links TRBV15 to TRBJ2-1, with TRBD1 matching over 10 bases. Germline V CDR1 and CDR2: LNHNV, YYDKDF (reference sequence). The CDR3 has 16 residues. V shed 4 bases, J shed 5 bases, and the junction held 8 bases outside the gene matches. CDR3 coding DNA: TGTGCCACCAGCATAAATCCGGGACAGGGGAACAATGAGCAGTTCTTC. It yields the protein CATSINPGQGNNEQFF.

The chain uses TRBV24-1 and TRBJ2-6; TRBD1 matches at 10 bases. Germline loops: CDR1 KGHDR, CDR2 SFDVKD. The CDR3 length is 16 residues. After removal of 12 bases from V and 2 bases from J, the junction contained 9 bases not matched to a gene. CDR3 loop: CAVRGDRGAGANVLTF. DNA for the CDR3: TGTGCCGTCCGTGGGGACAGGGGTGCTGGGGCCAACGTCCTGACTTTC.

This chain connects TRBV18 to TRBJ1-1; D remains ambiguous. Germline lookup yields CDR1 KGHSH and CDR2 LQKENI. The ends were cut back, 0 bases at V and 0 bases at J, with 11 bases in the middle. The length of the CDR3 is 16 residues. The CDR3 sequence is CASSPPRSTMNTEAFF. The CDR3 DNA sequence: TGTGCCAGCTCACCACCTAGGTCTACCATGAACACTGAAGCTTTCTTT.

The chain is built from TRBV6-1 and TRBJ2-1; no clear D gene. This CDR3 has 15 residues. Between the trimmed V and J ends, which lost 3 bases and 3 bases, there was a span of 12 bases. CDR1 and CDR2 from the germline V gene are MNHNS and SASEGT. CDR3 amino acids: CASSEVGRIYNEQFF. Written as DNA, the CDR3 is TGTGCCAGCAGTGAGGTGGGAAGAATCTACAATGAGCAGTTCTTC.

CDR3 sequence reads: CASRRLVRTGELFF. The DNA of the CDR3 is TGTGCCAGCAGGAGACTAGTTCGTACCGGGGAGCTGTTTTTT. This chain joins TRBV28 and TRBJ2-2; weak D call: TRBD2 (6 bases). Trimming shortened V by 6 bases and J by 5 bases, and 13 bases separated the two germline ends. Germline values: CDR1 MDHEN, CDR2 SYDVKM. The CDR3 consists of 14 residues.

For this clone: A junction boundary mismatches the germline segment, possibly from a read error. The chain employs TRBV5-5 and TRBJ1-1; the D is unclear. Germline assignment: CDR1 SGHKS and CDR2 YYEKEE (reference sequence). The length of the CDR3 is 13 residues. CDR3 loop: CASSLDPRTGAFF. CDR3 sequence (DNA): TGTGCCAGCAGCTTAGACCCGCGCACTGGAGCTTTCTTT.

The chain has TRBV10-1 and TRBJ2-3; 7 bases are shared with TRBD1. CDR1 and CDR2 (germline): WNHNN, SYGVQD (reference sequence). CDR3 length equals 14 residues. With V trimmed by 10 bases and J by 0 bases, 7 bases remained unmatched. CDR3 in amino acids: CATKTGNSTDTQYF. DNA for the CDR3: TGCGCCACCAAGACAGGGAATAGCACAGATACGCAGTATTTT.

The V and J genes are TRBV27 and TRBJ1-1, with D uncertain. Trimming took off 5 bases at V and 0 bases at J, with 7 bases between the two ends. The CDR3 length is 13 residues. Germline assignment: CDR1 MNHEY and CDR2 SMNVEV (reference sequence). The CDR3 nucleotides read TGTGCCAGCAGTCCCTCAGTGAACACTGAAGCTTTCTTT. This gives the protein CASSPSVNTEAFF.

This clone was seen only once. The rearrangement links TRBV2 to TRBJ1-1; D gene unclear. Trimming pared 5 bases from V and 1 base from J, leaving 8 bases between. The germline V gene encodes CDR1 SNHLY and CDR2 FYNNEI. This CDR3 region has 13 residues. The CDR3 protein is CASSRQPNTEAFF. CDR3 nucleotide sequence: TGTGCCAGCAGTAGGCAGCCGAACACTGAAGCTTTCTTT.

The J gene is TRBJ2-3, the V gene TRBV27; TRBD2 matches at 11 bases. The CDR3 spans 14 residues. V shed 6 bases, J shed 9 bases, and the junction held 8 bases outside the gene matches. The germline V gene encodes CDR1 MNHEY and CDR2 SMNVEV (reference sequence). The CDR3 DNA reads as TGTGCCAGCAGACTCGTCCTAGCGGGAGGAACGCAGTATTTT. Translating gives CASRLVLAGGTQYF.

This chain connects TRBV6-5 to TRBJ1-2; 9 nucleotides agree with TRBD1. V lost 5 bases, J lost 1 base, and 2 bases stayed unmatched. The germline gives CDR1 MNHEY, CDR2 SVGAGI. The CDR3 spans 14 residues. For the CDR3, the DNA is TGTGCCAGCAGTCCGGGACAGGGTAACTATGGCTACACCTTC. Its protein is CASSPGQGNYGYTF.

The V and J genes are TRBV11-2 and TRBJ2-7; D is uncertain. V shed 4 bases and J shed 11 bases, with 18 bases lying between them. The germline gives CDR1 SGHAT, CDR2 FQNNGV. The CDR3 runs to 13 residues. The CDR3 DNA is TGTGCCAGCAGCTCTCTCTCAGCCAATTCTGAGTACTTC. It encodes CASSSLSANSEYF. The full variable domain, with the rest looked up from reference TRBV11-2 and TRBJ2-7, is EAGVAQSPRYKIIEKRQSVAFWCNPISGHATLYWYQQILGQGPKLLIQFQNNGVVDDSQLPKDRFSAERLKGVDSTLKIQPAKLEDSAVYLCASSSLSANSEYFGPGTRLTVT.

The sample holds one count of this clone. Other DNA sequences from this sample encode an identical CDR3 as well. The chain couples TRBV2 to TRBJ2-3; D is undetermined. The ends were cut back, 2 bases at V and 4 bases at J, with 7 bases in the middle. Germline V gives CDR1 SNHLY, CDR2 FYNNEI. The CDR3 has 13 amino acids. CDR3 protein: CASSESLPDTQYF. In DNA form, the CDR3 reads TGTGCCAGCAGTGAAAGCCTACCAGATACGCAGTATTTT.

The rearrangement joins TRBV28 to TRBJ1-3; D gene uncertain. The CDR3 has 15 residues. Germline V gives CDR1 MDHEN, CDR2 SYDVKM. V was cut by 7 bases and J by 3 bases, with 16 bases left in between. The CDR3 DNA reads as TGTGCCAGCACCTCCATCTTCAAGTTTGGAAACACCATATATTTT. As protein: CASTSIFKFGNTIYF.

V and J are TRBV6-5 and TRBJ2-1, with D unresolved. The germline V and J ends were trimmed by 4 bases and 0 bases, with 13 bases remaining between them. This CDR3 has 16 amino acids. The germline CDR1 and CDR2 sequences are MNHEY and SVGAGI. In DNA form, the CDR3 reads TGTGCCAGCAGTTCCAGCCGCTACTACTCCTACAATGAGCAGTTCTTC. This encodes CASSSSRYYSYNEQFF.

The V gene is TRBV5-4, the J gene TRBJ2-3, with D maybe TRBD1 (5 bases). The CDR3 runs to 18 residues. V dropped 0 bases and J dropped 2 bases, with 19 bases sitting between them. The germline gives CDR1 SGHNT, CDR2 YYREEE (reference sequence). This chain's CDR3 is CASSLGPLTGTDTDTQYF. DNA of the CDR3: TGTGCCAGCAGCTTGGGCCCGTTAACAGGTACCGACACAGATACGCAGTATTTT.

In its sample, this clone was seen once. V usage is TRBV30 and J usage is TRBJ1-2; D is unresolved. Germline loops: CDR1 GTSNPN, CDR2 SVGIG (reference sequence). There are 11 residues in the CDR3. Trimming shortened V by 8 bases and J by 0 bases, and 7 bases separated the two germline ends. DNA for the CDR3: TGTGCCGTGACCGCTAACTATGGCTACACCTTC. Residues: CAVTANYGYTF.

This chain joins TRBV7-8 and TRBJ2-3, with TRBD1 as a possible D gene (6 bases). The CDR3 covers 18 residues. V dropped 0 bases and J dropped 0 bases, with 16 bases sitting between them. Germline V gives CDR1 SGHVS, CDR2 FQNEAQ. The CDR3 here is CASSLAFGTRASTDTQYF. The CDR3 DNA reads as TGTGCCAGCAGCTTAGCGTTCGGGACACGTGCTAGCACAGATACGCAGTATTTT.

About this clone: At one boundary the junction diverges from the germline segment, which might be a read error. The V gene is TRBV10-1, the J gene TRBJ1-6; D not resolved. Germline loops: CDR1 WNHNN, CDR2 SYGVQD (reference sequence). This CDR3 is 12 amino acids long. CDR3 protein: CAGRNYNSPLHF. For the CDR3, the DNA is TGCGCCGGCAGAAACTATAATTCACCCCTCCACTTT.